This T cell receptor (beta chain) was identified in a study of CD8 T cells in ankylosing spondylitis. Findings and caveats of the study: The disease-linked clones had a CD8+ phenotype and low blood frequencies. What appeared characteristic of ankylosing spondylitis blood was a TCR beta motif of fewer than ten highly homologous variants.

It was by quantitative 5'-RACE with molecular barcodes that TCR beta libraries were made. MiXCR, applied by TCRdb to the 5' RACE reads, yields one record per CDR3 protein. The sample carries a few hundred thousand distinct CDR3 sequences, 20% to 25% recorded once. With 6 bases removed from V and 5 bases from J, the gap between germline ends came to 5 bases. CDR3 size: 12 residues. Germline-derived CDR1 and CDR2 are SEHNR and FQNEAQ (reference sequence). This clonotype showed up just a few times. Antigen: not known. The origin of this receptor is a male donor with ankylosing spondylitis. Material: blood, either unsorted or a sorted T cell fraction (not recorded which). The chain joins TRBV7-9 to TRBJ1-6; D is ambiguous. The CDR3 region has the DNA TGTGCCAGCAGTTTCCATAATTCACCCCTCCACTTT. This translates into CASSFHNSPLHF.